What follows are 2 T cell receptor beta chains derived from one specimen sequenced in a study of cytomegalovirus exposure and HLA in healthy donors. Repertoires were generated with immunoSEQ multiplex PCR, while TCRdb's copy carries only in-frame clones and drops some. Of approximately 62,000 clones listed, about 90% are singletons. Sequenced input: PBMCs. The receptor source for this set is a woman between 18 and 29 years old in good health and CMV-seronegative.

The V and J genes are TRBV12-5 and TRBJ1-2; D possibly corresponds to TRBD1 (6 bases). Trimming removed 0 bases from V and 5 bases from J, with 7 bases in between. The CDR3 length is 13 residues. Germline assignment: CDR1 LGHNT and CDR2 FRNRAP. The CDR3 spells CASGLVGTYGYTF. As DNA, the CDR3 is TGTGCTAGTGGTTTGGTAGGGACATATGGCTACACCTTC.

The chain couples TRBV9 to TRBJ2-3, with 7 bases matching TRBD1. Germline V gives CDR1 SGDLS, CDR2 YYNGEE. The CDR3 length is 15 residues. J lost 0 bases, V lost 6 bases, and 7 bases had no gene match. The CDR3 loop reads CASTREGASTDTQYF. CDR3 nucleotide sequence: TGTGCCAGCACCCGTGAGGGGGCAAGCACAGATACGCAGTATTTT. Full variable domain (rest looked up from reference TRBV9 and TRBJ2-3): DSGVTQTPKHLITATGQRVTLRCSPRSGDLSVYWYQQSLDQGLQFLIQYYNGEERAKGNILERFSAQQFPDLHSELNLSSLELGDSALYFCASTREGASTDTQYFGPGTRLTVL.